The text below deals with one TCR beta chain. Its matching antigen is unknown. This CDR3 spans 18 amino acids. V shed 2 bases and J 4 bases; nucleotides not matched to a gene: 16. In germline, CDR1 is SGHDT, CDR2 YYEEEE. Investigators reverse transcribed all isolated RNA, so they sequenced expressed TCRB transcripts. Measured with immunoSEQ multiplex PCR; TCRdb has only the in-frame clones, and not every one. The sample yields under 900,000 clones, roughly 17% seen once. This entry is derived from a study of beta chain features in type 1 diabetes. Study results and limitations: High-TCR-expressing cells could be over-represented by cDNA sequencing. Shorter templates may be favored by PCR, equally so in patients and controls.

The receptor comes from a woman between 18 and 30 years old in good health. This rearrangement joins TRBV5-6 to TRBJ2-7, with TRBD2 matching over 9 bases. The sequenced sample consisted of naive CD4+ T cells from blood. As DNA, the CDR3 is TGTGCCAGCAGCTTTTTCCGGGGCGGGAGGGCCCTCGGGTACGAGCAGTACTTC. Translated, it gives CASSFFRGGRALGYEQYF. The variable domain in full, with the rest retrieved from reference TRBV5-6 and TRBJ2-7, is DAGVTQSPTHLIKTRGQQVTLRCSPKSGHDTVSWYQQALGQGPQFIFQYYEEEERQRGNFPDRFSGHQFPNYSSELNVNALLLGDSALYLCASSFFRGGRALGYEQYFGPGTRLTVT.